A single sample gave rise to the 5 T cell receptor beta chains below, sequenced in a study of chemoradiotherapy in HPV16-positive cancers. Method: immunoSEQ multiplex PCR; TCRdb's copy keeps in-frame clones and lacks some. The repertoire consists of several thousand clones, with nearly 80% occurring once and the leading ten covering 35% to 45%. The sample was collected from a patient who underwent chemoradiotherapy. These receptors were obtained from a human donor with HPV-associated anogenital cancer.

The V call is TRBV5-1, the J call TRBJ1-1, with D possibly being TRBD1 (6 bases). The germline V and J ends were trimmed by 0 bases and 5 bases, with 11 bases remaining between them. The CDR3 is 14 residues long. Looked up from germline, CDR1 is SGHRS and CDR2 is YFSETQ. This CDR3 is CASSLAGGGTEAFF. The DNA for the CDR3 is TGCGCCAGCAGCTTGGCAGGAGGGGGTACTGAAGCTTTCTTT.

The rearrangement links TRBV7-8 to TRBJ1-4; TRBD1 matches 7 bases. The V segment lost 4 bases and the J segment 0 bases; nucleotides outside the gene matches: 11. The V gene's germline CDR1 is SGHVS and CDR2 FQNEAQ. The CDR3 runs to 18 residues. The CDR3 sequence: CASSSSRQGEATNEKLFF. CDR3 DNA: TGTGCCAGCAGCTCATCGAGGCAGGGGGAGGCAACTAATGAAAAACTGTTTTTT.

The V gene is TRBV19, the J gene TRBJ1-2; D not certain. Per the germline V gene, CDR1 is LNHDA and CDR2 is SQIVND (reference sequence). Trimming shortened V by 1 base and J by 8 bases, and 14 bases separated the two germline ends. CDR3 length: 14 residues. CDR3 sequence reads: CASSIGAIHRGYTF. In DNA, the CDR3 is TGTGCCAGTAGTATAGGGGCCATACATAGAGGCTACACCTTC.

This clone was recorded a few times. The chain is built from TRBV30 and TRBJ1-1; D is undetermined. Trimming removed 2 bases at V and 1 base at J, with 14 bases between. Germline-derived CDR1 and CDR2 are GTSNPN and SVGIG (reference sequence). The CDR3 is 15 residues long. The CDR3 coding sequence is TGTGCCTGGAGTATGGGGTCGGAGGGGAACACTGAAGCTTTCTTT. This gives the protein CAWSMGSEGNTEAFF.

Written as DNA, the CDR3 is TGTGCCAGCAGTTCCGGACAGGACAGCACAGATACGCAGTATTTT. Protein: CASSSGQDSTDTQYF. The chain combines TRBV28 with TRBJ2-3; 7 bases map to TRBD1. Per germline, CDR1 MDHEN and CDR2 SYDVKM. The CDR3 has 15 residues. V lost 4 bases and J lost 0; bases outside the gene matches: 4.